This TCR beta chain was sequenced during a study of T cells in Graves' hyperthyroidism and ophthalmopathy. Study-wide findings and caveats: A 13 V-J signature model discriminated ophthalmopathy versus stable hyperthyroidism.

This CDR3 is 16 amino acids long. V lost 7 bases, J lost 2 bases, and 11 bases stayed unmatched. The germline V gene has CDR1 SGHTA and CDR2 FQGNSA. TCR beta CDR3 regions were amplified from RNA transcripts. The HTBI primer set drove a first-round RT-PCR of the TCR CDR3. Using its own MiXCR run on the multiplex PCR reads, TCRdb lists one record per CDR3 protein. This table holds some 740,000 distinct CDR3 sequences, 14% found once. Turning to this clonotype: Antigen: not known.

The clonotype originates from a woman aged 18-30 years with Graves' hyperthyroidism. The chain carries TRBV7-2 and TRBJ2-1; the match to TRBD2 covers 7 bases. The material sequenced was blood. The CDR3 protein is CASIPAPGGTYNEQFF. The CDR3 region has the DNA TGTGCCAGCATCCCAGCACCGGGAGGCACCTACAATGAGCAGTTCTTC. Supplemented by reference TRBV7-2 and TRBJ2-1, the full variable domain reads GAGVSQSPSNKVTEKGKDVELRCDPISGHTALYWYRQSLGQGLEFLIYFQGNSAPDKSGLPSDRFSAERTGGSVSTLTIQRTQQEDSAVYLCASIPAPGGTYNEQFFGPGTRLTVL.